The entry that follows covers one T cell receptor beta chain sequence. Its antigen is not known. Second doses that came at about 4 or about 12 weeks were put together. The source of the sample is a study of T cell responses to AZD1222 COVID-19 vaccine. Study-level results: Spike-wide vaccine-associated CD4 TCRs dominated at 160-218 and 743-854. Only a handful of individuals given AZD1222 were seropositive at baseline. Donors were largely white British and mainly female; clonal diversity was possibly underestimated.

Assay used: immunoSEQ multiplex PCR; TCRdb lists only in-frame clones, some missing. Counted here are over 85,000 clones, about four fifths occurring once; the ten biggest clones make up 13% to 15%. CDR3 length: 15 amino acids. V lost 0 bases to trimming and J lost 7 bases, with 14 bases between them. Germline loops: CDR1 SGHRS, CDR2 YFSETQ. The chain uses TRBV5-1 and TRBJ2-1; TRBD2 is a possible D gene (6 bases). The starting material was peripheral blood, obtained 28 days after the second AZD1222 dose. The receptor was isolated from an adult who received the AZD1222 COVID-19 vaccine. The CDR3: CASSLDSGGVNEQFF. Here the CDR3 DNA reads TGCGCCAGCAGCTTGGATAGCGGAGGAGTTAATGAGCAGTTCTTC.